This TCR beta chain was captured in a study of PD-L1 blockade in urothelial cancer (dated by TCRdb to about 2017). Regarding the research as a whole: All patients started therapy in about 2014 and received atezolizumab 1,200 mg intravenously every 3 weeks. Durable clinical benefit was achieved by nine patients and was not achieved by 20 patients. Blood samples yielded a median of around 140,000 T cells and tens of thousands of unique TCRs, with median clonality 0.080. Blood samples were analyzed at 3 weeks after treatment start (second dose) and at 6 weeks after treatment start. In the same patients, whole exome sequencing and RNA sequencing of pretreatment tumors were performed in addition to TCR sequencing. An exploratory multi-omic analysis was conducted of the somatic, immune and clinical correlates of response to PD-L1 blockade with atezolizumab in urothelial cancer. Around 30 patients had pretreatment blood TCR-seq, about 25 had at least one posttreatment blood collection, and about 25 had tumor TCR-seq. Patients had an ECOG performance status of 0 or 1 and had received between 0 and 3 prior chemotherapy regimens. Durable clinical benefit meant progression-free survival longer than 6 months, and TCR features were also tested against progression-free and overall survival. TCR sequencing covered pretreatment tumor samples and matched, serially collected peripheral blood taken before and after atezolizumab treatment. About 90% of the roughly 29 patients were males with bladder-origin urothelial cancer, and 18 of 29 reported a prior smoking history. The research as a whole found: Because the sample size was small (n ≈ 29) and many of the analyses were exploratory, the results are meant to be hypothesis-generating. A pretreatment peripheral blood TCR clonality below the median was linked to improved progression-free and overall survival. Among patients with durable benefit, tumor-associated TCR clones showed greater expansion in peripheral blood 3 weeks after treatment started (n ≈ 21, p = 0.022).

Unmatched junction bases come to 5, with V trimmed by 4 bases and J by 3 bases. CDR3 length: 16 amino acids, cysteine to phenylalanine. The CDR3 DNA has 48 bases and is translated from base 1. CDR1 is given as SGHRS and CDR2 as YFSETQ, both from the germline V gene. On this clone itself: The specificity of this receptor is unknown. No much larger clone is present one base from it, and per-base qualities are unavailable.

Synthetic TCR analog templates were spiked into each PCR to estimate absolute template abundance from read counts. Using the immunoSEQ assay, TCRbeta CDR3 regions were amplified from genomic DNA with bias-controlled V and J gene primers. Sequencing of rearranged TCRbeta segments was done at approximately 20X coverage. The authors' analysis ran thus. Sequencing errors were corrected by clustering, and CDR3s were annotated against IMGT so that V, D and J genes could be assigned. Downstream analyses used only productive TCRbeta rearrangements, leaving out any out-of-frame or stop-codon sequences. Clonality was computed as one minus Shannon entropy normalized by the log of the number of unique productive sequences. Fisher's exact test with Benjamini-Hochberg correction, at a threshold of adjusted p below 0.01, was used to find clones that differed between time points or between blood and tumor. In its TCRdb copy, this immuneACCESS table keeps in-frame sequences only and misses some clones. Where compared with another copy, unresolved V genes explain less than half of these, and the others have no known cause. D and trimming come from the DNA, and the V and J calls and clone size come from that table. Across this sample there are 25,000 to 35,000 clones, with around 80% seen only once. The leading ten clones occupy 2.5% to 3.5% of the sample.

This specimen's time point label, per the study, means: peripheral blood 6 weeks after treatment start. The cohort included 25 to 35 patients with locally advanced or metastatic urothelial carcinoma who were treated at Memorial Sloan Kettering on a trial protocol. Peripheral blood mononuclear cells were collected pretreatment and during treatment, with between 1 and 8 total time points per patient. The Qiagen DNeasy Blood extraction kit was used to purify genomic DNA from total PBMCs and tumor samples. PBMCs were collected pretreatment and during treatment and were isolated and stored as previously described.

The receptor was isolated from a man in his sixties or seventies with urothelial cancer. The material sequenced was PBMCs, taken around atezolizumab (anti-PD-L1) treatment. Rearrangement joined TRBV5-1 to TRBJ1-4, with 11 bases matching TRBD1. The CDR3 sequence is CASSRRTGGPNEKLFF. The DNA is as follows: TGCGCCAGCAGCAGGAGGACAGGGGGCCCTAATGAAAAACTGTTTTTT.